Listed below are T cell receptor beta chains from one sample, sequenced in a study of T-cell memory formation after mild COVID-19. TCRdb ran MiXCR on the 5' RACE reads and lists one entry per CDR3 protein. The profile covers about half a million distinct CDR3 sequences, with over 15% appearing a single time and around 12% taken by the ten largest. The sequenced sample was PBMCs or a T cell subset sorted from them (not recorded which). These receptors all come from an adult woman who had mild COVID-19 (a few samples of this study predate the infection). Cell type and time point are not known. CDR3s include the opening cysteine and the closing phenylalanine or tryptophan. Each record gives: V gene, J gene, D gene, clone size, CDR3 protein, CDR3 DNA. D genes are given only for firm matches. Not every row has a clone size; where given, it reads once, few, many or a size class.

>TRBV7-2|TRBJ1-2|.|many
CASGGNYGYTF
TGTGCCAGCGGTGGGAACTATGGCTACACCTTC
>TRBV14|TRBJ1-1|.|.
CASSHVMTDHTEAFF
TGTGCCAGCAGCCACGTGATGACCGACCACACTGAAGCTTTCTTT
>TRBV4-2|TRBJ1-5|.|few
CASSQEVQGGNQPQHF
TGTGCCAGCAGCCAAGAGGTACAGGGTGGAAATCAGCCCCAGCATTTT
>TRBV6-5|TRBJ1-1|.|many
CASSYGVGPGDTEAFF
TGTGCCAGCAGTTACGGCGTGGGACCCGGGGACACTGAAGCTTTCTTT
>TRBV15|TRBJ2-7|.|.
CATSSELGGYEQYF
TGTGCCACCAGCAGCGAACTGGGGGGCTACGAGCAGTACTTC
>TRBV6-1|TRBJ1-1|TRBD1|many
CASRAGTENTEAFF
TGTGCCAGCAGGGCCGGGACAGAGAACACTGAAGCTTTCTTT
>TRBV12-3/TRBV12-4|TRBJ2-2|TRBD1|few
CASSLATGYDTGELFF
TGTGCCAGCAGTTTAGCGACAGGGTATGACACCGGGGAGCTGTTTTTT
>TRBV30|TRBJ2-7|.|.
CAWIVGDSLGEQYF
TGTGCCTGGATCGTCGGGGATTCTCTGGGCGAGCAGTACTTC
>TRBV7-2|TRBJ2-1|.|many
CASNLEGGEQFF
TGTGCCAGCAACCTAGAGGGGGGTGAGCAGTTCTTC
>TRBV5-1|TRBJ2-2|TRBD2|few
CASSGYGGTGELFF
TGCGCCAGCAGCGGCTACGGGGGGACCGGGGAGCTGTTTTTT
>TRBV3-1|TRBJ2-1|.|.
CASSQGENNEQFF
TGTGCCAGCAGCCAGGGAGAGAACAATGAGCAGTTCTTC
>TRBV24-1|TRBJ2-3|TRBD2|few
CATSDYGGSDTDTQYF
TGTGCCACCAGTGATTACGGCGGGAGTGACACAGATACGCAGTATTTT
>TRBV10-3|TRBJ2-7|TRBD2|.
CAISGPTSGGLYEQYF
TGTGCCATCAGTGGTCCCACTAGCGGGGGCCTCTACGAGCAGTACTTC
>TRBV30|TRBJ1-5|.|.
CAWGGGGDQPQHF
TGTGCCTGGGGGGGGGGCGGCGATCAGCCCCAGCATTTT
>TRBV7-6|TRBJ2-7|.|few
CASSQTPTYEQYF
TGTGCCAGCAGCCAAACGCCGACCTACGAGCAGTACTTC
>TRBV12-3/TRBV12-4|TRBJ2-3|.|.
CASSGGFNTDTQYF
TGTGCCAGCAGTGGGGGATTCAACACAGATACGCAGTATTTT
>TRBV7-2|TRBJ1-5|.|many
CASSFNRGQPQHF
TGTGCCAGCAGCTTCAACCGGGGTCAGCCCCAGCATTTT
>TRBV12-3/TRBV12-4|TRBJ2-7|TRBD2|.
CASSLGGRGREGEEQYF
TGTGCCAGCAGTTTAGGGGGGCGAGGGCGGGAGGGGGAAGAGCAGTACTTC
>TRBV7-3|TRBJ1-5|.|.
CASSSGFGQPQHF
TGTGCCAGCAGCTCGGGATTTGGCCAGCCCCAGCATTTT
>TRBV12-3/TRBV12-4|TRBJ2-1|.|.
CASRPALGNGNEQFF
TGTGCCAGCAGACCAGCGTTGGGTAACGGGAATGAGCAGTTCTTC
>TRBV5-6|TRBJ1-6|.|few
CASSQPLWRDNSPLHF
TGTGCCAGCAGCCAGCCTCTATGGAGAGATAATTCACCCCTCCACTTT
>TRBV5-1|TRBJ2-1|.|many
CASSLGGYEQFF
TGCGCCAGCAGCTTGGGTGGCTATGAGCAGTTCTTC
>TRBV23-1|TRBJ2-7|.|.
CASSQPLISRFSYEQYF
TGCGCCAGCAGTCAACCCCTGATATCCCGTTTCTCCTACGAGCAGTACTTC
>TRBV2|TRBJ2-1|TRBD2|few
CASRPTSGVNEQFF
TGTGCCAGTCGACCGACTAGCGGGGTGAATGAGCAGTTCTTC
>TRBV2|TRBJ1-5|TRBD1|.
CASRGQPLSNQPQHF
TGTGCCAGCAGGGGACAGCCTCTTAGCAATCAGCCCCAGCATTTT
>TRBV10-2|TRBJ2-2|.|few
CASSEHTGELFF
TGCGCCAGCAGTGAACACACCGGGGAGCTGTTTTTT
>TRBV10-3|TRBJ2-7|TRBD2|.
CAISASFGTRDYEQYF
TGTGCCATCAGTGCAAGTTTCGGGACTAGGGACTACGAGCAGTACTTC
>TRBV2|TRBJ2-5|TRBD2|few
CASSSSGRAGETQYF
TGTGCCAGCAGTTCAAGCGGGAGGGCCGGAGAGACCCAGTACTTC
>TRBV6-1|TRBJ1-5|.|few
CASSESEGEGNQPQHF
TGTGCCAGCAGTGAAAGCGAGGGGGAGGGCAATCAGCCCCAGCATTTT
>TRBV7-6|TRBJ1-5|.|many
CASSLGHEQPQHF
TGTGCCAGCAGCTTAGGCCACGAACAGCCCCAGCATTTT
>TRBV12-3/TRBV12-4|TRBJ2-7|TRBD1|few
CASSFGTGGNEQYF
TGTGCCAGCAGTTTCGGGACAGGGGGCAACGAGCAGTACTTC
>TRBV6-5|TRBJ2-7|TRBD2|few
CASSYLGGAYEQYF
TGTGCCAGCAGTTACCTCGGGGGGGCCTACGAGCAGTACTTC
>TRBV11-3|TRBJ1-1|.|.
CASSLFGFTNTEAFF
TGTGCCAGCAGCTTATTCGGTTTTACTAACACTGAAGCTTTCTTT
>TRBV27|TRBJ2-7|.|.
CASSLSGRTYEQYF
TGTGCCAGCAGCCTGTCCGGTAGGACCTACGAGCAGTACTTC
>TRBV7-8|TRBJ2-5|.|.
CASSLGAVMAGSQETQYF
TGTGCCAGCAGCTTAGGTGCGGTCATGGCAGGCTCTCAAGAGACCCAGTACTTC
>TRBV7-8|TRBJ1-5|.|few
CASSLDGTDSNQPQHF
TGTGCCAGCAGCTTAGATGGGACGGACAGCAATCAGCCCCAGCATTTT
>TRBV20-1|TRBJ1-3|.|.
CSAGSGNSGNTIYF
TGCAGTGCTGGATCAGGAAACTCTGGAAACACCATATATTTT
>TRBV5-4|TRBJ2-5|.|.
CASSLVRESETQYF
TGTGCCAGCAGCTTGGTCCGGGAATCGGAGACCCAGTACTTC
>TRBV6-2/TRBV6-3|TRBJ2-4|.|few
CASSYPSWLAAHIQYF
TGTGCCAGCAGTTACCCCTCGTGGCTAGCCGCACACATTCAGTACTTC
>TRBV7-2|TRBJ2-7|.|.
CASSLGLLQGLEQYF
TGTGCCAGCAGCTTAGGACTCCTACAGGGTCTCGAGCAGTACTTC
>TRBV3-1|TRBJ2-1|.|.
CASSHRQYNEQFF
TGTGCCAGCAGCCACCGACAGTATAATGAGCAGTTCTTC
>TRBV7-9|TRBJ1-6|.|few
CASSAETKAPSPLHF
TGTGCCAGCAGCGCGGAGACTAAAGCCCCTTCACCCCTCCACTTT
>TRBV7-6|TRBJ2-3|.|few
CASSLGAVTDTQYF
TGTGCCAGCAGCTTAGGGGCCGTCACAGATACGCAGTATTTT
>TRBV6-5|TRBJ2-3|TRBD2|few
CASSPASGRFTDTQYF
TGTGCCAGCAGTCCTGCTAGCGGGAGGTTCACAGATACGCAGTATTTT
>TRBV6-5|TRBJ2-5|TRBD1|.
CASSYQGQGSQETQYF
TGTGCCAGCAGTTACCAGGGACAGGGAAGTCAAGAGACCCAGTACTTC
>TRBV2|TRBJ1-1|.|few
CASTLSMNTEAFF
TGTGCCAGCACCCTTAGTATGAACACTGAAGCTTTCTTT